This TCR beta chain was sequenced during a study of T cell repertoires in cytomegalovirus infection. Turning to the study itself: Public signatures in TCR beta pointed to CMV infection and matching HLA type. Overall study results and limits: HLA-C-restricted, CMV-specific TCR beta clonotypes were dominant ex vivo.

TCRdb reprocessed the reads via MiXCR and lists one record per CDR3 protein. The repertoire holds 100,000 to 150,000 distinct CDR3 sequences, under 30% seen once, with roughly 35% in the top ten. Germline trimming cut 4 bases from V and 5 bases from J; bases unmatched to any gene: 9. This CDR3 contains 16 residues. This clonotype was counted a few times. Its antigen is still unknown. The rearrangement uses TRBV12-3 or TRBV12-4 and TRBJ2-1; TRBD2 matches at 9 bases. This TCR was recovered from a human donor in good health (CMV status not recorded). Some clones in this sample may be carry-over from other donors' samples. Sequencing used PBMCs, sequenced either directly or after in vitro stimulation (not recorded which). CDR3 sequence reads: CASSSSLASGDNEQFF. The DNA of the CDR3 is TGTGCCAGCAGTTCGTCCCTTGCTAGCGGGGACAATGAGCAGTTCTTC.